Below are 24 T cell receptor beta chains sequenced from a single sample in a study of blood T cell repertoires in COVID-19. The assay was immunoSEQ multiplex PCR, and TCRdb's table has in-frame clones only and misses some. In the table there are over 11,000 clones, around 90% of which are singletons. Sequencing was carried out using peripheral blood. Receptors originate from a human donor in a cohort sampled during active COVID-19.

This clone was counted once. The CDR3 spells CASSPSTSGGELFF. The CDR3 nucleotides read TGCGCCAGCAGCCCTAGTACTAGCGGCGGGGAGCTGTTTTTT. The chain employs TRBV5-1 and TRBJ2-2, with 8 bases lining up with TRBD2. The germline V gene has CDR1 SGHRS and CDR2 YFSETQ. V trimming: 4 bases; J trimming: 7 bases; junction bases outside the gene matches: 6. This CDR3 has 14 residues.

The V and J genes are TRBV9 and TRBJ2-2; D ambiguous. Between the trimmed V and J ends, which lost 4 bases and 5 bases, there was a span of 6 bases. The CDR3 is 12 amino acids. Germline loops: CDR1 SGDLS, CDR2 YYNGEE. CDR3 loop: CASSKATGELFF. The CDR3 nucleotides read TGTGCCAGCAGCAAAGCGACCGGGGAGCTGTTTTTT.

The V and J genes are TRBV5-1 and TRBJ2-2, with 12 bases matching TRBD2. Germline values: CDR1 SGHRS, CDR2 YFSETQ. With 5 bases clipped from V and 5 bases from J, the junction kept 4 bases outside the gene matches. CDR3 size: 15 residues. The CDR3 is CASRRTSGATGELFF. In nucleotides, the CDR3 is TGCGCCAGCAGACGGACTAGCGGGGCTACCGGGGAGCTGTTTTTT. The full variable domain, its missing parts supplied by reference TRBV5-1 and TRBJ2-2, is KAGVTQTPRYLIKTRGQQVTLSCSPISGHRSVSWYQQTPGQGLQFLFEYFSETQRNKGNFPGRFSGRQFSNSRSEMNVSTLELGDSALYLCASRRTSGATGELFFGEGSRLTVL.

The chain is built from TRBV6-5 and TRBJ2-5, with 9 bases matching TRBD2. There are 16 residues in the CDR3. CDR1 MNHEY and CDR2 SVGAGI come from the germline V gene. V trimming: 2 bases; J trimming: 5 bases; junction bases outside the gene matches: 9. The CDR3 bases are TGTGCCAGCAGTTACCTAGCGGGACGGCGCGGGGAGACCCAGTACTTC. Encoded protein: CASSYLAGRRGETQYF.

The rearrangement uses TRBV5-6 and TRBJ2-3; the match to TRBD2 covers 13 bases. Trimming cost V 2 bases and J 3 bases; bases outside gene matches: 9. Looked up from germline, CDR1 is SGHDT and CDR2 is YYEEEE. CDR3 length equals 18 residues. The CDR3 DNA reads as TGTGCCAGCAGCTTCGGACTAGCGGGAGAAGGATGGACAGATACGCAGTATTTT. This translates into CASSFGLAGEGWTDTQYF.

CDR3 nucleotide sequence: TGTGCCAGCAGTGAAGTTATGAGCGAGCAGTACTTC. It yields the protein CASSEVMSEQYF. V usage is TRBV6-1 and J usage is TRBJ2-7; D unclear. The V and J ends lost 1 base and 6 bases respectively, with 7 bases between them. The CDR3 contains 12 residues. Germline assignment: CDR1 MNHNS and CDR2 SASEGT.

V and J are TRBV5-6 and TRBJ2-7, with no clear D. The CDR3 sequence is 11 residues long. V lost 4 bases and J lost 3, with 5 bases in between. Looked up from germline, CDR1 is SGHDT and CDR2 is YYEEEE. This chain's CDR3 is CASSGSYEQYF. CDR3 nucleotides: TGTGCCAGCAGCGGCAGCTACGAGCAGTACTTC. The full variable domain, in which reference TRBV5-6 and TRBJ2-7 provide the parts outside the CDR3, is DAGVTQSPTHLIKTRGQQVTLRCSPKSGHDTVSWYQQALGQGPQFIFQYYEEEERQRGNFPDRFSGHQFPNYSSELNVNALLLGDSALYLCASSGSYEQYFGPGTRLTVT.

This rearrangement joins TRBV27 to TRBJ1-2; 8 positions match TRBD1. Germline assignment: CDR1 MNHEY and CDR2 SMNVEV (reference sequence). CDR3 length: 13 amino acids. V shed 8 bases, J shed 1 base, and the junction held 3 bases outside the gene matches. The CDR3 sequence: CASGTGHNYGYTF. The CDR3 DNA sequence: TGTGCCAGCGGGACAGGACATAACTATGGCTACACCTTC.

This chain joins TRBV6-6 and TRBJ1-2, with 7 positions matching TRBD1. This CDR3 is 16 amino acids long. The germline CDR1 and CDR2 sequences are MNHNY and SVGAGI (reference sequence). The V segment lost 2 bases and the J segment 0 bases; nucleotides outside the gene matches: 6. CDR3 sequence (DNA): TGTGCCAGCAGTTACCTACAGACAGGGACTAACTATGGCTACACCTTC. This gives the protein CASSYLQTGTNYGYTF.

This chain joins TRBV2 and TRBJ1-3, with D perhaps matching TRBD1 (6 bases). This CDR3 spans 15 amino acids. Trimming cost V 2 bases and J 4 bases, with 12 bases left between them. CDR1 SNHLY and CDR2 FYNNEI come from the germline V gene. CDR3 residues: CASSEQGPVGNTIYF. The CDR3 coding sequence is TGTGCCAGCAGTGAACAGGGGCCCGTGGGAAACACCATATATTTT.

V usage is TRBV2 and J usage is TRBJ1-2, with a weak D call TRBD1 (6 bases). This CDR3 region has 13 residues. CDR1 is SNHLY, CDR2 FYNNEI, per germline. V was clipped by 5 bases and J by 6 bases, with 13 bases between them. The DNA for the CDR3 is TGTGCCAGCAGTTATCAGGGGTGGGATGGCTACACCTTC. Protein: CASSYQGWDGYTF. Variable domain in full (rest from reference TRBV2 and TRBJ1-2): EPEVTQTPSHQVTQMGQEVILRCVPISNHLYFYWYRQILGQKVEFLVSFYNNEISEKSEIFDDQFSVERPDGSNFTLKIRSTKLEDSAMYFCASSYQGWDGYTFGSGTRLTVV.

This chain uses TRBV27 with TRBJ2-2; 7 bases fit TRBD1. The CDR3 is 14 amino acids. V was clipped by 3 bases and J by 4 bases; unmatched bases: 2. CDR1 and CDR2 (germline): MNHEY, SMNVEV (reference sequence). In DNA, the CDR3 is TGTGCCAGCAGTTTCGCAGGGGGCACCGGGGAGCTGTTTTTT. This sequence encodes CASSFAGGTGELFF.

This clone was detected only a few times. The chain links TRBV28 to TRBJ1-5; D might be TRBD1 (6 bases). The germline V gene has CDR1 MDHEN and CDR2 SYDVKM. CDR3 size: 13 residues. Trimming cost V 8 bases and J 9 bases, with 17 bases left between them. CDR3 residues: CASGGQGPSPQHF. The CDR3 DNA sequence: TGTGCCAGCGGGGGCCAGGGGCCCTCGCCCCAGCATTTT.

Written as DNA, the CDR3 is TGTGCCAGCTCACCGGATCCAGGGGGCTACACCGGGGAGCTGTTTTTT. Translation: CASSPDPGGYTGELFF. This rearrangement joins TRBV18 to TRBJ2-2; 8 bases align to TRBD1. Germline CDR1 and CDR2: KGHSH and LQKENI. Trimming cost V 3 bases and J 3 bases; bases outside gene matches: 6. CDR3 length: 16 amino acids.

This clone came up a few times. V is TRBV10-3 and J is TRBJ1-4; a possible D gene is TRBD1 (6 bases). This CDR3 has 15 amino acids. CDR1 and CDR2 from the germline V gene are ENHRY and SYGVKD. Trimming removed 0 bases at V and 6 bases at J, with 11 bases between. The chain's CDR3 is CAISESGAGDEKLFF. CDR3 bases: TGTGCCATCAGTGAGTCGGGGGCCGGTGATGAAAAACTGTTTTTT.

Only one count was recorded for this clone. The genes are TRBV18 and TRBJ2-3; TRBD1 is a possible D gene (5 bases). V lost 2 bases and J lost 0, with 9 bases in between. From germline, CDR1 is KGHSH and CDR2 LQKENI. CDR3 length: 15 residues. The CDR3 region has the DNA TGTGCCAGCTCACCAGGGGCGACTAGCACAGATACGCAGTATTTT. Translated: CASSPGATSTDTQYF. Complete variable domain (other parts from reference TRBV18 and TRBJ2-3): NAGVMQNPRHLVRRRGQEARLRCSPMKGHSHVYWYRQLPEEGLKFMVYLQKENIIDESGMPKERFSAEFPKEGPSILRIQQVVRGDSAAYFCASSPGATSTDTQYFGPGTRLTVL.

The J gene is TRBJ1-2, the V gene TRBV28; D possibly corresponds to TRBD1 (6 bases). The germline V gene has CDR1 MDHEN and CDR2 SYDVKM. Trimming removed 6 bases from V and 0 bases from J, with 11 bases in between. CDR3 length equals 14 residues. CDR3 in amino acids: CASRVGTTNYGYTF. The CDR3 nucleotides read TGTGCCAGCAGGGTGGGGACAACTAACTATGGCTACACCTTC.

This chain joins TRBV6-5 and TRBJ2-1, with a tentative D call TRBD2 (5 bases). The V gene lost 7 bases and the J gene lost 8 bases, with 21 bases spanning the gap. This CDR3 region has 15 residues. CDR1 is MNHEY and CDR2 is SVGAGI in the germline V gene. The CDR3 reads CASTPGGTPYDEQFF. CDR3 in DNA: TGTGCCAGCACCCCCGGAGGTACACCTTACGATGAGCAGTTCTTC.

The V and J genes are TRBV7-9 and TRBJ2-7; the match to TRBD2 covers 7 bases. With 4 bases clipped from V and 0 bases from J, the junction kept 3 bases outside the gene matches. Germline values: CDR1 SEHNR, CDR2 FQNEAQ (reference sequence). The CDR3 is 14 amino acids. The CDR3 reads CASSWTGGSYEQYF. The CDR3 bases are TGTGCCAGCAGCTGGACGGGGGGCTCCTACGAGCAGTACTTC.

As concerns this clone: The junction shows a germline mismatch at one end, possibly a read error. The rearrangement links TRBV18 to TRBJ1-2; TRBD1 is a possible D gene (6 bases). Germline V gene lookup returns CDR1 KGHSH and CDR2 LQKENI. This CDR3 contains 14 residues. CDR3 coding DNA: TGTGCCAGCTCACCACCAGGGGGGGCCGACGGCTGCACCTTC. Translation: CASSPPGGADGCTF.

The chain joins TRBV19 to TRBJ2-3; TRBD2 aligns across 9 bases. This CDR3 comprises 14 residues. V shed 6 bases, J shed 1 base, and the junction held 2 bases outside the gene matches. Germline lookup yields CDR1 LNHDA and CDR2 SQIVND (reference sequence). The CDR3 sequence: CASSWTSGTDTQYF. As DNA, the CDR3 is TGTGCCAGTAGCTGGACTAGCGGCACAGATACGCAGTATTTT.

CDR3 coding DNA: TGCGCCAGCAGCCCGGGAGAGACCCAGTACTTC. This translates into CASSPGETQYF. The chain carries TRBV5-1 and TRBJ2-5, with no clear D. Germline V CDR1 and CDR2: SGHRS, YFSETQ. This CDR3 is 11 amino acids long. V gave up 4 bases and J gave up 4 bases, with 5 bases separating them.

This clone was seen once. The V and J genes are TRBV5-1 and TRBJ2-7; the match to TRBD2 covers 15 bases. The germline V gene encodes CDR1 SGHRS and CDR2 YFSETQ. The CDR3 spans 16 residues. Trimming took 6 bases from V and 5 from J; bases not matched to a gene: 9. The CDR3 loop reads CASTPGLAGGRDEQYF. The CDR3 coding sequence is TGCGCCAGCACGCCGGGACTAGCGGGAGGTCGGGACGAGCAGTACTTC.

The V gene is TRBV20-1, the J gene TRBJ2-3; the match to TRBD2 covers 13 bases. The V and J ends lost 3 bases and 4 bases, in that order; junction bases with no gene match: 7. CDR3 length: 16 residues. From germline, CDR1 is DFQATT and CDR2 SNEGSKA (reference sequence). CDR3 region: CSASWTSGSFADTQYF. In DNA form, the CDR3 reads TGCAGTGCTAGTTGGACTAGCGGGAGTTTTGCAGATACGCAGTATTTT.